The 9 T cell receptor beta chains presented below share a single source sample, sequenced in a study of blood T cell repertoires in COVID-19. Libraries were prepared by immunoSEQ multiplex PCR; TCRdb keeps only in-frame clonotypes and omits some of them. Of about 28,000 clones listed, over 75% were seen once; the top ten hold 5% to 6.5%. Sample: peripheral blood. Every receptor here comes from a human donor in a cohort sampled during active COVID-19.

The chain employs TRBV19 and TRBJ1-1; unclear D gene. There are 14 residues in the CDR3. The germline V gene has CDR1 LNHDA and CDR2 SQIVND (reference sequence). V lost 8 bases and J 0 bases, leaving 13 bases between the germline ends. For the CDR3, the DNA is TGTGCCAGTGAGGGCAGAGCTATGAACACTGAAGCTTTCTTT. This gives the protein CASEGRAMNTEAFF.

The gene calls are TRBV9 and TRBJ1-2; D unresolved. V was clipped by 0 bases and J by 6 bases, with 12 bases between them. This CDR3 spans 14 amino acids. Germline V gene lookup returns CDR1 SGDLS and CDR2 YYNGEE. For the CDR3, the DNA is TGTGCCAGCAGCGTAGAAGGATGGGAGAATGGCTACACCTTC. Translated: CASSVEGWENGYTF.

V and J are TRBV29-1 and TRBJ1-2; 7 nucleotides align to TRBD1. The length of the CDR3 is 13 residues. CDR1 SQVTM and CDR2 ANQGSEA come from the germline V gene. Trimming cost V 2 bases and J 4 bases; bases outside gene matches: 4. This CDR3 reads CSVESGQLYGYTF. In nucleotides, the CDR3 is TGCAGCGTTGAATCGGGACAGCTCTATGGCTACACCTTC.

This chain connects TRBV6-5 to TRBJ2-1; 8 bases are shared with TRBD2. V gave up 6 bases and J gave up 3 bases; unmatched junction bases: 7. CDR3 length equals 15 residues. Germline V gene sequence: CDR1 MNHEY, CDR2 SVGAGI. CDR3 nucleotides: TGTGCCAGCAGCCGTTCAGCGGGGGACTACAATGAGCAGTTCTTC. Encoded protein: CASSRSAGDYNEQFF.

CDR3 protein: CASSLLENIQYF. The CDR3 DNA reads TGTGCCAGCAGTTTATTAGAAAACATTCAGTACTTC. The V gene is TRBV28, the J gene TRBJ2-4; D ambiguous. Trimming cost V 1 base and J 5 bases, with 3 bases left between them. Germline V lookup: CDR1 MDHEN, CDR2 SYDVKM. This CDR3 contains 12 residues.

A few counts support this clone. CDR3 loop: CASSEGTGYAQPQHF. The CDR3, as DNA: TGTGCCAGCAGTGAGGGGACAGGGTATGCTCAGCCCCAGCATTTT. The chain has TRBV2 and TRBJ1-5, with TRBD1 identical over 9 bases. Trimming took 3 bases from V and 6 from J; bases not matched to a gene: 6. CDR3 length: 15 residues. CDR1 and CDR2 from the germline V gene are SNHLY and FYNNEI.

This sequence joins TRBV7-2 and TRBJ2-7; 7 bases are a match to TRBD2. Germline lookup yields CDR1 SGHTA and CDR2 FQGNSA. The CDR3 spans 13 residues. With V trimmed by 1 base and J by 6 bases, 3 bases remained unmatched. Here the CDR3 reads CASSLDWGGEQYF. The CDR3 DNA is TGTGCCAGCAGCTTAGATTGGGGGGGCGAGCAGTACTTC.

This clone was counted only a few times. V gene TRBV9 combines with J gene TRBJ2-5; 8 nucleotides agree with TRBD1. This CDR3 has 16 residues. Trimming took 0 bases from V and 3 from J; bases not matched to a gene: 7. The germline CDR1 and CDR2 sequences are SGDLS and YYNGEE. CDR3 amino acids: CASSVALAGGEETQYF. CDR3 DNA: TGTGCCAGCAGCGTAGCTTTGGCAGGGGGCGAAGAGACCCAGTACTTC.

J is TRBJ1-1 and V is TRBV19; tentatively, D is TRBD1 (5 bases). Between the trimmed V and J ends, which lost 4 bases and 1 base, there was a span of 7 bases. Germline values: CDR1 LNHDA, CDR2 SQIVND (reference sequence). CDR3 length: 13 amino acids. DNA of the CDR3: TGTGCCAGTAGTAGGGGGGAGAACACTGAAGCTTTCTTT. Amino acid sequence: CASSRGENTEAFF.